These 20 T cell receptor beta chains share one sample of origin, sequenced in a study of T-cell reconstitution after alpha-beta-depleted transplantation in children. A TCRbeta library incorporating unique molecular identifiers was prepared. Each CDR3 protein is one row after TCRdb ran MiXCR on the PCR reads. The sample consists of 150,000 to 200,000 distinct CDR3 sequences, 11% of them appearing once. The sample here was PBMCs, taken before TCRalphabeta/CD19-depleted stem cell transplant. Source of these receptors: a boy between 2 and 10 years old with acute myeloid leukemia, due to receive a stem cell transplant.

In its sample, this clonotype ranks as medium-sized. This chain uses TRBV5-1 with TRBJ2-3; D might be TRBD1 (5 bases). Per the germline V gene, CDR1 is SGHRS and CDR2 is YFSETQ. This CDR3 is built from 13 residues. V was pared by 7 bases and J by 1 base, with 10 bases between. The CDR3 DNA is TGCGCCAGCGCCGAAGGGGGCACAGATACGCAGTATTTT. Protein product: CASAEGGTDTQYF.

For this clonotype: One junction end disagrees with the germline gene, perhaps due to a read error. The CDR3: CATSSSVSEVGGQHF. The CDR3 coding sequence is TGTGCCACTAGTTCTTCGGTGTCGGAGGTGGGTGGACAGCATTTT. The rearrangement links TRBV19 to TRBJ1-5; D is unresolved. CDR1 and CDR2 from the germline V gene are LNHDA and SQIVND (reference sequence). CDR3 size: 15 residues.

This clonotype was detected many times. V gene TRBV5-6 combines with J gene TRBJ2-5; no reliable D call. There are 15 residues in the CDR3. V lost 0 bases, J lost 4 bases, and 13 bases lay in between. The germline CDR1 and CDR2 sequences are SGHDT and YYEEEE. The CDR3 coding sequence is TGTGCCAGCAGCTTGGGGGCACTATCCGGAGAGACCCAGTACTTC. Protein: CASSLGALSGETQYF.

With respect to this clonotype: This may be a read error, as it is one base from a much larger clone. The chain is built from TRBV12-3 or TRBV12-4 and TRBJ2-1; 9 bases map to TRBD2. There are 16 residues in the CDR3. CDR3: CASSSLAGHYYNEQSF. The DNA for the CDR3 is TGTGCCAGCAGTTCTCTAGCGGGGCACTACTACAATGAGCAGTCCTTC.

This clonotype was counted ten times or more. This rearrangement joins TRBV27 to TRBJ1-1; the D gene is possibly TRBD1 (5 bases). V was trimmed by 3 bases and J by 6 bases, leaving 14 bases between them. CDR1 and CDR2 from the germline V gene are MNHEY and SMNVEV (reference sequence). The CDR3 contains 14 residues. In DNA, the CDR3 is TGTGCCAGCAGTTTCGGGGGTAGAGGGGCTGAAGCTTTCTTT. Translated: CASSFGGRGAEAFF.

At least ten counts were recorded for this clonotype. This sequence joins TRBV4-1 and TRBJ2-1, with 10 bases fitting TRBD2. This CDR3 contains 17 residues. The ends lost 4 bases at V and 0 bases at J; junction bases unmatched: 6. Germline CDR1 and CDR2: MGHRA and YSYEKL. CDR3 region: CASSPRASGSSYNEQFF. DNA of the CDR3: TGCGCCAGCAGCCCCCGTGCTAGCGGGAGCTCCTACAATGAGCAGTTCTTC.

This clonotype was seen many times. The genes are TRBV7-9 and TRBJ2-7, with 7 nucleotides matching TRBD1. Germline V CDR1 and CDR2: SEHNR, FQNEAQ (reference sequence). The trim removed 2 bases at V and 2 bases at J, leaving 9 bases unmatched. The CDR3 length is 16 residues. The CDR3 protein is CASSLNPQGSPYEQYF. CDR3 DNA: TGTGCCAGCAGCTTAAACCCACAGGGGTCCCCCTACGAGCAGTACTTC.

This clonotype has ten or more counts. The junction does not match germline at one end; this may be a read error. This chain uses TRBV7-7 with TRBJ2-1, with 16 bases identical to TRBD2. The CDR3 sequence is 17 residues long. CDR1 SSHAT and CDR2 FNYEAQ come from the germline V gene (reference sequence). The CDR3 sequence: CASSLGTSGGAFDEQFF. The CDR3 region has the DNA TGTGCTAGCAGCTTAGGGACTAGCGGGGGGGCATTCGATGAGCAGTTCTTC.

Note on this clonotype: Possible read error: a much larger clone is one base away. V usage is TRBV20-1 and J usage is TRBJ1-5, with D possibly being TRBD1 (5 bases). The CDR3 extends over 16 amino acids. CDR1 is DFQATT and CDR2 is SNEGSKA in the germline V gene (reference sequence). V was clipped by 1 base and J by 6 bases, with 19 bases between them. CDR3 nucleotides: TGCAGTGCTAGAGGGGACGGACGGAGGGGCATTCAGCCCCAGCATTTT. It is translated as CSARGDGRRGIQPQHF.

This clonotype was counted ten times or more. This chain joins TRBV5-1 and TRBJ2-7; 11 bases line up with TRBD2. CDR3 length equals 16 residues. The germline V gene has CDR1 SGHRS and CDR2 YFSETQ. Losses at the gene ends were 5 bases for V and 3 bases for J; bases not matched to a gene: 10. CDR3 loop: CASSYTSGSSRYEQYF. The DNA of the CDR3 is TGCGCCAGCAGTTACACTAGCGGGAGTTCCCGCTACGAGCAGTACTTC. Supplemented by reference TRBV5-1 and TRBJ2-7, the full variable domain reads KAGVTQTPRYLIKTRGQQVTLSCSPISGHRSVSWYQQTPGQGLQFLFEYFSETQRNKGNFPGRFSGRQFSNSRSEMNVSTLELGDSALYLCASSYTSGSSRYEQYFGPGTRLTVT.

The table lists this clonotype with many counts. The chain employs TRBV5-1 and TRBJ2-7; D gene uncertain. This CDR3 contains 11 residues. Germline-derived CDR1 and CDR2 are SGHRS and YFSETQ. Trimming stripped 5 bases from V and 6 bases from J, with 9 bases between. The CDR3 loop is CASRSLREQYF. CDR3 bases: TGCGCCAGCAGGTCTCTCCGCGAGCAGTACTTC.

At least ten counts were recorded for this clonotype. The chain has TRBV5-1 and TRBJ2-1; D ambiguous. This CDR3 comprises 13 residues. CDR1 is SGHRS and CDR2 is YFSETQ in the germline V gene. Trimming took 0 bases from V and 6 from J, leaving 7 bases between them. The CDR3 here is CASSLAGTNEQFF. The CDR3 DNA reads TGCGCCAGCAGCTTGGCCGGTACCAATGAGCAGTTCTTC.

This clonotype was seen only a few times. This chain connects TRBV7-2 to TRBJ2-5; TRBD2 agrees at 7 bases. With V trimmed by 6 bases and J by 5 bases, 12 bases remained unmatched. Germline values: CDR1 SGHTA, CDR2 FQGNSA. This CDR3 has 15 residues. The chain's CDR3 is CASSSLPAGRETQYF. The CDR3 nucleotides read TGTGCCAGCAGTTCCTTGCCAGCGGGGAGGGAGACCCAGTACTTC.

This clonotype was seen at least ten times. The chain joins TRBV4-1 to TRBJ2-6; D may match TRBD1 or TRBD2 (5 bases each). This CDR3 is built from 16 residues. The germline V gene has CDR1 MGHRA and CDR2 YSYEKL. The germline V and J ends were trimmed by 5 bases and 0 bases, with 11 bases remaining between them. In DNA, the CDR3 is TGCGCCAGCAGCACCCCAGGGAGCTCTGGGGCCAACGTCCTGACTTTC. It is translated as CASSTPGSSGANVLTF.

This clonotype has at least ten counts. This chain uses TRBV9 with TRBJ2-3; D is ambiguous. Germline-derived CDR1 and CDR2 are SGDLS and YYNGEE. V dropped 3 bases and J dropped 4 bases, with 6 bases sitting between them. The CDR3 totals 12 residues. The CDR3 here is CASSDMADTQYF. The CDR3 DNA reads TGTGCCAGCAGCGATATGGCAGATACGCAGTATTTT. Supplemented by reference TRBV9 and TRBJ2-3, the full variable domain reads DSGVTQTPKHLITATGQRVTLRCSPRSGDLSVYWYQQSLDQGLQFLIQYYNGEERAKGNILERFSAQQFPDLHSELNLSSLELGDSALYFCASSDMADTQYFGPGTRLTVL.

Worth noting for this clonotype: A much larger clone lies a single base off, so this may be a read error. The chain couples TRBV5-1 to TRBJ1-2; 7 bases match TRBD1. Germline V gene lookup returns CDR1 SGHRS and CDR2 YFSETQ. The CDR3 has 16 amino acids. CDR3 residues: CASSLRGTEANYGYPF. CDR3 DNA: TGCGCCAGCAGCTTGCGCGGGACAGAGGCTAACTATGGCTACCCCTTC.

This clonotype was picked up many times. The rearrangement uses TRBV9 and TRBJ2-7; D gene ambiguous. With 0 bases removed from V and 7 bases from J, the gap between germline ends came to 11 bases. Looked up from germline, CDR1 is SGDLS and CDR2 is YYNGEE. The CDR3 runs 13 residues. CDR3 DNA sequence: TGTGCCAGCAGCGTAGTCTGCCGTTTGGAGCAGTACGTC. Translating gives CASSVVCRLEQYV.

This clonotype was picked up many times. The DNA for the CDR3 is TGCGCCAGCAGCCGGACTAGCGGGGGGTACGAGCAGTACTTC. Its translation is CASSRTSGGYEQYF. The chain joins TRBV5-1 to TRBJ2-7; 14 positions agree with TRBD2. Germline values: CDR1 SGHRS, CDR2 YFSETQ. Trimming at V came to 4 bases and at J to 4 bases, leaving 1 base not matched to a gene. The CDR3 sequence is 14 residues long.

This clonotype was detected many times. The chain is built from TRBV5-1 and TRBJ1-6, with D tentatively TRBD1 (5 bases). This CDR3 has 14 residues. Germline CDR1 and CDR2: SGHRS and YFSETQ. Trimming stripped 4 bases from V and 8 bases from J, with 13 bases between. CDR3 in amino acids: CASSLTGGDSPLHF. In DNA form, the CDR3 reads TGCGCCAGCAGCCTAACTGGGGGAGATTCACCCCTCCACTTT.

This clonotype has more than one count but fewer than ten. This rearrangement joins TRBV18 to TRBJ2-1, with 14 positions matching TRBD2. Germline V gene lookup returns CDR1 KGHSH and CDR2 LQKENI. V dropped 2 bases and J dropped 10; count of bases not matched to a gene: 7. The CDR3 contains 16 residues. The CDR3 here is CASSPLTSGGAVEQFF. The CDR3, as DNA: TGTGCCAGCTCACCATTGACTAGCGGGGGGGCTGTGGAGCAGTTCTTC.